The sequence of this T cell receptor beta chain was determined in a study of blood T cells in healthy people across ages. Findings and limits, study-wide: Because donor CMV status was unknown, expanded clonotype changes were possibly confounded. Whereas aged donors had fewer naive CD4+ cells, long-lived donors had more of them and higher diversity. Investigators treated diversity estimates from one million T cells as underestimates.

About this clonotype itself: Its antigen is not known.

Germline loops: CDR1 DFQATT, CDR2 SNEGSKA (reference sequence). The CDR3 totals 17 residues. The V segment lost 0 bases and the J segment 4 bases; nucleotides outside the gene matches: 7. Combining a sample-barcoded 5' primer with a J-beta primer mix, a second PCR ran for 7 to 11 cycles. Any given sample supplied a minimum of 2.5 million CDR3-containing paired-end reads. TCRdb re-derived calls from the 5' RACE reads in MiXCR, one entry per CDR3 protein. This table holds 600,000 or so distinct CDR3 sequences, around 21% found once. Sequences were obtained from blood. The TCR originated in a man aged 65 to 79 in good health. J is TRBJ2-2 and V is TRBV20-1; the match to TRBD2 covers 11 bases. The CDR3 sequence: CSARDFLAGGGTGELFF. The DNA for the CDR3 is TGCAGTGCTAGAGATTTTCTAGCGGGAGGCGGCACCGGGGAGCTGTTTTTT.